This T cell receptor beta chain was captured in a study of T cell changes during pregnancy in multiple sclerosis. CDR3 length equals 16 residues. Produced via immunoSEQ multiplex PCR; TCRdb's table is partial and in-frame only. This table has around 66,000 clones, about nine tenths appearing once. Specimen: peripheral blood, collected after pregnancy. This sequence originates from a female donor in good health, enrolled as a control in a pregnancy study. The chain has TRBV12-2 and TRBJ2-2; TRBD2, as called in the table, went unchecked against the DNA. TRBV12-2 is annotated as a pseudogene. Here the CDR3 DNA reads TGTGCAAGTCGCTTACTAGTCGGGGGAATGGCCGGGGAGCTGTTTTTT. Its translation: CASRLLVGGMAGELFF.